Each of the 28 T cell receptor beta chains below was sequenced from the same sample in a study of blood T cell repertoires in COVID-19. Profiled with immunoSEQ multiplex PCR; TCRdb holds only in-frame clones, not every one. The sample includes over 250,000 clones, about 88% seen only once; the top ten take roughly 4%. Sample: PBMCs or T cells enriched from blood (not recorded which). Receptor source: a man aged 25 to 40 with acute COVID-19.

This chain joins TRBV7-9 and TRBJ1-1; a weak D match, TRBD1 (6 bases). The germline V and J ends were trimmed by 2 bases and 6 bases, with 10 bases remaining between them. The length of the CDR3 is 13 residues. Germline values: CDR1 SEHNR, CDR2 FQNEAQ (reference sequence). The CDR3 DNA sequence: TGTGCCAGCAGCTTAAAGGGGGAATCTGAAGCTTTCTTT. This translates into CASSLKGESEAFF.

This chain links TRBV6-5 with TRBJ2-1; 10 bases match TRBD2. CDR1 and CDR2 from the germline V gene are MNHEY and SVGAGI. This CDR3 contains 13 residues. V dropped 7 bases and J dropped 9; count of bases not matched to a gene: 6. The CDR3 bases are TGTGCCAGCATGTCTAGCGGGGGTTTTGAGCAGTTCTTC. Translating gives CASMSSGGFEQFF.

The DNA of the CDR3 is TGTGCCAGCGCAAGCGGGAACCTATACAATGAGCAGTTCTTC. Protein product: CASASGNLYNEQFF. The chain couples TRBV19 to TRBJ2-1; TRBD2 aligns across 7 bases. Per the germline V gene, CDR1 is LNHDA and CDR2 is SQIVND (reference sequence). Trimming removed 9 bases from V and 4 bases from J; junction bases left unmatched: 9. CDR3 length equals 14 residues.

This chain links TRBV25-1 with TRBJ2-2; 12 bases fit TRBD2. The germline gives CDR1 MGHDK, CDR2 SYGVNS. There are 16 residues in the CDR3. After removal of 2 bases from V and 5 bases from J, the junction contained 3 bases not matched to a gene. CDR3 sequence (DNA): TGTGCCAGCAGTGAACTAGCGGGAGGGCCGACCGGGGAGCTGTTTTTT. It is translated as CASSELAGGPTGELFF.

This chain connects TRBV3-1 (or the pseudogene TRBV3-2) to TRBJ1-6; unclear D gene. The V gene's germline CDR1 is LGHDT and CDR2 YNNKEL (reference sequence). This CDR3 spans 13 amino acids. Trimming pared 0 bases from V and 9 bases from J, leaving 6 bases between. CDR3 in amino acids: CASSQEYSSPLHF. Written as DNA, the CDR3 is TGTGCCAGCAGCCAAGAGTACAGTTCACCCCTCCACTTT.

As regards this clone: A junction boundary mismatches the germline segment, possibly from a read error. The chain uses TRBV5-1 and TRBJ2-3; 15 positions agree with TRBD2. The CDR3 has 18 residues. Germline V lookup: CDR1 SGHRS, CDR2 YFSETQ. The CDR3 loop reads CASSLLGTSGRTTDTQYF. The CDR3 region has the DNA TGTGCCAGCAGCCTTCTGGGGACTAGCGGGAGGACTACAGATACGCAGTATTTT.

This clone occurred a few times. This sequence joins TRBV3-1 (or the pseudogene TRBV3-2) and TRBJ1-1, with unresolved D. The CDR3 covers 14 residues. Germline V CDR1 and CDR2: LGHDT, YNNKEL (reference sequence). Between the trimmed V and J ends, which lost 7 bases and 1 base, there was a span of 13 bases. CDR3 amino acids: CASTQLRENTEAFF. The CDR3 coding sequence is TGTGCCAGCACGCAATTGAGGGAGAACACTGAAGCTTTCTTT.

This clone appeared once. This chain connects TRBV3-1 (or the pseudogene TRBV3-2) to TRBJ2-3; 11 positions agree with TRBD2. Germline trimming cut 5 bases from V and 1 base from J; bases unmatched to any gene: 5. CDR1 and CDR2 (germline): LGHDT, YNNKEL (reference sequence). CDR3 length: 16 residues. The CDR3 spells CASSYLAGGRTDTQYF. Here the CDR3 DNA reads TGTGCCAGCAGCTATCTAGCGGGGGGCCGCACAGATACGCAGTATTTT.

The V and J genes are TRBV19 and TRBJ1-2, with 12 bases that match TRBD1. The ends lost 3 bases at V and 4 bases at J; junction bases unmatched: 6. The CDR3 contains 16 residues. Germline V lookup: CDR1 LNHDA, CDR2 SQIVND (reference sequence). The CDR3 spells CASSIGTGGRSYGYTF. The CDR3 DNA sequence: TGTGCCAGTAGTATTGGGACAGGGGGCAGGAGCTATGGCTACACCTTC.

A few counts support this clone. The CDR3: CASQKGQGVAEAFF. The CDR3 DNA is TGTGCCAGTCAAAAAGGACAGGGGGTCGCTGAAGCTTTCTTT. The chain uses TRBV6-5 and TRBJ1-1, with 10 bases matching TRBD1. The V and J ends lost 9 bases and 6 bases, in that order; junction bases with no gene match: 10. Germline CDR1 is MNHEY and CDR2 is SVGAGI. This CDR3 is built from 14 residues.

The gene calls are TRBV2 and TRBJ2-1; TRBD2 agrees at 11 bases. This CDR3 is built from 17 residues. From germline, CDR1 is SNHLY and CDR2 FYNNEI. V lost 4 bases to trimming and J lost 5 bases; unmatched junction nucleotides: 10. The CDR3 region is CASSANALAGEDNEQFF. The CDR3 bases are TGTGCCAGCAGTGCAAACGCACTAGCGGGAGAGGACAATGAGCAGTTCTTC.

This chain links TRBV14 with TRBJ1-2; TRBD1 matches at 9 bases. This CDR3 region has 13 residues. The V segment lost 6 bases and the J segment 4 bases; nucleotides outside the gene matches: 3. Germline CDR1 reads SGHDN; CDR2 reads FVKESK. CDR3 in DNA: TGTGCCAGCAGTATACAGGGGGCCTATGGCTACACCTTC. Its translation: CASSIQGAYGYTF.

This rearrangement joins TRBV10-3 to TRBJ1-4; a possible D gene is TRBD1 (6 bases). The length of the CDR3 is 15 residues. CDR1 is ENHRY and CDR2 is SYGVKD in the germline V gene. V lost 3 bases and J lost 2, with 10 bases in between. CDR3 nucleotide sequence: TGTGCCATCAGTGAAATTCAGGGGACTAATGAAAAACTGTTTTTT. Translation: CAISEIQGTNEKLFF.

J is TRBJ1-6 and V is TRBV6-1, with D hard to call. Germline V gene sequence: CDR1 MNHNS, CDR2 SASEGT. CDR3 length equals 16 residues. V dropped 0 bases and J dropped 9 bases, with 15 bases sitting between them. The CDR3 nucleotides read TGTGCCAGCAGTGAAGCTCATGAGGCGGTTGGTTCACCCCTCCACTTT. Protein product: CASSEAHEAVGSPLHF.

The chain carries TRBV11-3 and TRBJ1-6, with unresolved D. V lost 4 bases to trimming and J lost 9 bases, with 10 bases between them. There are 13 residues in the CDR3. CDR1 is SGHNT, CDR2 YENEEA, per germline. Here the CDR3 DNA reads TGTGCCAGCAGCTCATTCGGGAGTTCACCCCTCCACTTT. It translates to CASSSFGSSPLHF.

V and J are TRBV14 and TRBJ1-1; 7 bases line up with TRBD1. The ends lost 6 bases at V and 1 base at J; junction bases unmatched: 5. The germline V gene has CDR1 SGHDN and CDR2 FVKESK. CDR3 length: 14 amino acids. CDR3 nucleotides: TGTGCCAGCAGACCTGGGACAGCGAACACTGAAGCTTTCTTT. It yields the protein CASRPGTANTEAFF.

J is TRBJ1-1 and V is TRBV28, with 8 bases matching TRBD1. The CDR3 runs to 18 residues. Germline loops: CDR1 MDHEN, CDR2 SYDVKM. V was pared by 6 bases and J by 0 bases, with 15 bases of the junction left unmatched. The CDR3 loop reads CASRQPGQGGLLNTEAFF. The DNA for the CDR3 is TGTGCCAGCAGACAGCCCGGACAGGGCGGGCTCTTGAACACTGAAGCTTTCTTT.

The chain carries TRBV28 and TRBJ1-1; 7 positions agree with TRBD1. This CDR3 region has 11 residues. Germline V gene data show CDR1 as MDHEN and CDR2 as SYDVKM. Trimming took 11 bases from V and 2 from J; bases not matched to a gene: 2. CDR3 in amino acids: CAAGGNTEAFF. The CDR3 coding sequence is TGTGCCGCAGGGGGAAACACTGAAGCTTTCTTT.

As DNA, the CDR3 is TGCGCCAGCAGTACAGGGGTCGGTCAGCCCCAGCATTTT. Translation: CASSTGVGQPQHF. The V gene is TRBV10-1, the J gene TRBJ1-5, with 7 bases lining up with TRBD1. This CDR3 comprises 13 residues. Germline loops: CDR1 WNHNN, CDR2 SYGVQD (reference sequence). Trimming at V came to 5 bases and at J to 6 bases, leaving 4 bases not matched to a gene.

The chain carries TRBV19 and TRBJ2-7; possible D gene TRBD1, 6 bases. CDR1 and CDR2 from the germline V gene are LNHDA and SQIVND (reference sequence). The CDR3 length is 16 residues. The V end lost 5 bases, the J end lost 2 bases, and 19 bases lay between the germline ends. The CDR3 spells CASSYPGHRRPYEQYV. The CDR3 DNA sequence: TGTGCCAGTAGTTACCCGGGACACCGGAGGCCCTACGAGCAGTACGTC.

The chain is built from TRBV6-2 or TRBV6-3 and TRBJ1-1; tentatively, D is TRBD1 (6 bases). Germline CDR1 and CDR2: MNHEY and SVGEGT. The CDR3 loop spans 12 amino acids. The ends were cut back, 6 bases at V and 3 bases at J, with 8 bases in the middle. Here the CDR3 reads CASSQGYTEAFF. The DNA of the CDR3 is TGTGCCAGCAGCCAGGGGTACACTGAAGCTTTCTTT.

This chain uses TRBV24-1 with TRBJ1-5; unclear D gene. The CDR3 consists of 15 residues. Deletions cut 2 bases from V and 6 bases from J, with 13 bases between. Germline lookup yields CDR1 KGHDR and CDR2 SFDVKD. DNA of the CDR3: TGTGCCACCAGTGATTCGGACTCGGCAGGTCAGCCCCAGCATTTT. This codes for CATSDSDSAGQPQHF.

This chain links TRBV4-2 with TRBJ1-6, with a weak D call TRBD1 (5 bases). Looked up from germline, CDR1 is LGHNA and CDR2 is YNFKEQ. Trimming cost V 5 bases and J 7 bases, with 15 bases left between them. The CDR3 spans 15 residues. The CDR3 is CASSVRQLDNSPLHF. In DNA, the CDR3 is TGTGCCAGCAGCGTTCGACAGTTAGACAATTCACCCCTCCACTTT.

This clone was picked up one time. The chain employs TRBV4-3 and TRBJ1-4; D unclear. Trimming removed 0 bases from V and 7 bases from J, with 6 bases in between. The CDR3 has 13 amino acids. From germline, CDR1 is LGHNA and CDR2 YSLEER. CDR3 in DNA: TGCGCCAGCAGCCAAGATCTAGGTGAAAAACTGTTTTTT. Protein sequence: CASSQDLGEKLFF.

CDR3 nucleotide sequence: TGTGCCAGCAGGCCCCAGGGAAACAATCAGCCCCAGCATTTT. This translates into CASRPQGNNQPQHF. The chain carries TRBV28 and TRBJ1-5; weak D call: TRBD1 (5 bases). Trimming took off 6 bases at V and 3 bases at J, with 12 bases between the two ends. Germline V gives CDR1 MDHEN, CDR2 SYDVKM. This CDR3 contains 14 residues.

The rearrangement uses TRBV7-8 and TRBJ1-1; D is ambiguous. Germline V gives CDR1 SGHVS, CDR2 FQNEAQ. V dropped 3 bases and J dropped 5 bases, with 19 bases sitting between them. This CDR3 is 16 amino acids long. In DNA, the CDR3 is TGTGCCAGCAGCTTGCGGCGGGCTGTTTTTCCGACTGAAGCTTTCTTT. It codes for CASSLRRAVFPTEAFF.

This rearrangement joins TRBV6-5 to TRBJ1-5, with D unresolved. Germline loops: CDR1 MNHEY, CDR2 SVGAGI. Trimming took 6 bases from V and 2 from J, leaving 14 bases between them. The CDR3 runs to 15 residues. CDR3 nucleotide sequence: TGTGCCAGCAGACCGGTTCGTTCGGGCAATCAGCCCCAGCATTTT. Its protein is CASRPVRSGNQPQHF.

The rearrangement uses TRBV3-1 (or the pseudogene TRBV3-2) and TRBJ1-6, with 8 bases matching TRBD1. The CDR3 spans 14 residues. Trimming removed 3 bases from V and 12 bases from J; junction bases left unmatched: 7. Germline CDR1 and CDR2: LGHDT and YNNKEL (reference sequence). The CDR3: CASSQRQGNGPLHF. CDR3 coding DNA: TGTGCCAGCAGCCAGCGACAGGGGAACGGACCCCTCCACTTT.